This TCR beta chain emerged from a study of T cell therapy after organ transplantation. Study context: Of 10 or so patients, eight responded clinically and two did not.

TCRdb's table, derived via immunoSEQ multiplex PCR, lists solely in-frame clones and lacks some. The sample lists just under 20,000 clones; roughly four fifths were seen once. On this clone itself: The target antigen is unknown.

The CDR3 sequence is 16 residues long. Germline trimming cut 4 bases from V and 8 bases from J; bases unmatched to any gene: 9. The germline V gene has CDR1 LNHDA and CDR2 SQIVND (reference sequence). This sample's time point: 4-8 weeks after completion of therapy. These transplant recipients had drug-resistant or recurrent cytomegalovirus infection. This TCR was sampled from a human patient who had received a solid organ transplant and had CMV disease. Some T cells may be transferred from the graft donor. The sequencing used CD8+ T cells from blood, collected after autologous CMV-specific T cell therapy. The V and J genes are TRBV19 and TRBJ1-6; 9 bases line up with TRBD1. The CDR3 nucleotides read TGTGCCAGTAGTAACCCCTGGACAGGGGATTATTCACCCCTCCACTTT. This codes for CASSNPWTGDYSPLHF. The entire variable domain, with the rest obtained from reference TRBV19 and TRBJ1-6, is as follows: DGGITQSPKYLFRKEGQNVTLSCEQNLNHDAMYWYRQDPGQGLRLIYYSQIVNDFQKGDIAEGYSVSREKKESFPLTVTSAQKNPTAFYLCASSNPWTGDYSPLHFGNGTRLTVT.